Listed below are T cell receptor beta chains from one sample, sequenced in a study of OX40 agonist ivuxolimab in advanced cancers. Assay: immunoSEQ multiplex PCR; the TCRdb copy retains only in-frame clones and omits some. The sample shows roughly 66,000 clones, nearly 90% of them seen only once. The sample consisted of CD4+ or CD8+ T cells sorted from blood, taken in a trial of the OX40 agonist ivuxolimab. These receptors all stem from an adult with an advanced solid tumor such as melanoma, head and neck, liver or kidney cancer. CDR3s include the opening cysteine and the closing phenylalanine or tryptophan. A D gene is named only where the DNA matches it firmly. The size entry is marked missing in some rows and otherwise reads once, few, many or a size class.

NA	NA	TRBV30	TRBJ2-1	CAWSSPLGRFF	TGTGCCTGGAGCTCCCCCTTAGGGAGGTTCTTC
NA	TRBD2	TRBV13	TRBJ2-3	CASSRTSGTDTQYF	TGTGCCAGCAGCCGGACTAGCGGCACAGATACGCAGTATTTT
NA	NA	TRBV13	TRBJ2-7	CASSLGPREGYEQYF	TGTGCCAGCAGCTTAGGCCCGAGGGAAGGCTACGAGCAGTACTTC
NA	NA	TRBV25-1	TRBJ1-2	CASSGGSYGYTF	TGTGCCAGCAGTGGAGGGAGCTATGGCTACACCTTC
NA	NA	TRBV7-2	TRBJ1-2	CASSLAEGFGYGYTF	TGTGCCAGCAGCTTAGCGGAGGGGTTTGGCTATGGCTACACCTTC
few	TRBD1	TRBV5-5	TRBJ1-2	CASSLGQGSNYGYTF	TGTGCCAGCAGCTTGGGACAGGGCAGTAACTATGGCTACACCTTC
NA	NA	TRBV6-1	TRBJ2-3	CASSESGYTDTQYF	TGTGCCAGCAGTGAATCAGGATACACAGATACGCAGTATTTT
NA	NA	TRBV6-6	TRBJ2-7	CASSRGVSRYEQYF	TGTGCCAGCAGCCGGGGAGTATCTAGGTACGAGCAGTACTTC
NA	TRBD1	TRBV28	TRBJ1-5	CASRYQGAGNQPQHF	TGTGCCAGCAGGTACCAGGGGGCCGGGAATCAGCCCCAGCATTTT
NA	NA	TRBV6-5	TRBJ1-2	CASSPQGANYGYTF	TGTGCCAGCAGTCCACAGGGAGCTAACTATGGCTACACCTTC
NA	NA	TRBV2	TRBJ2-7	CASSEEGYEQYF	TGTGCCAGCAGTGAGGAAGGTTACGAGCAGTACTTC
NA	NA	TRBV6-6	TRBJ2-2	CASSQTSSGELFF	TGTGCCAGCAGCCAAACTAGCTCCGGGGAGCTGTTTTTT
once	TRBD1	TRBV27	TRBJ1-4	CASSLTGVVEKLFF	TGTGCCAGCAGCTTAACAGGGGTAGTAGAAAAACTGTTTTTT